This is a list of T cell receptor beta chains from one sample in a study of identical twins. TCRdb re-derived calls from the 5' RACE reads in MiXCR, one entry per CDR3 protein. Altogether some 1,600,000 distinct CDR3 sequences are present, around a third being singletons, with the ten largest covering approximately 0.25%. The sequenced material came from cord blood. The receptors stem from a newborn girl in good health. Both conserved end residues are part of each CDR3. Each record gives: CDR3 DNA, CDR3 protein, V gene, J gene, D gene, CDR3 length, clone size. The D gene is left open where the match is weak. Clone size is not always given. Where it is, it says once, few, many or a class for expanded clones.

CDR3nt: TGTGCCAGCAGCTTAATTACTAGCGCCAGCACAGATACGCAGTATTTT; CDR3aa: CASSLITSASTDTQYF; v_gene: TRBV7-8; j_gene: TRBJ2-3; d_gene: TRBD2; len: 16; abundance: NA
CDR3nt: TGTGCCAGCAGCCAAGAGGGGTACAATGAGCAGTACTTC; CDR3aa: CASSQEGYNEQYF; v_gene: TRBV4-2; j_gene: TRBJ2-7; d_gene: NA; len: 13; abundance: NA
CDR3nt: TGTGCCACCAGTGTAGGAGATACGCAGTATTTT; CDR3aa: CATSVGDTQYF; v_gene: TRBV24-1; j_gene: TRBJ2-3; d_gene: NA; len: 11; abundance: many
CDR3nt: TGCAGTGCTCCGGGACAGTCGAACACTGAAGCTTTCTTT; CDR3aa: CSAPGQSNTEAFF; v_gene: TRBV20-1; j_gene: TRBJ1-1; d_gene: TRBD1; len: 13; abundance: few
CDR3nt: TGCAGTGCTAGAGATAAGCCAAGCTCTGAAGCTTTCTTT; CDR3aa: CSARDKPSSEAFF; v_gene: TRBV20-1; j_gene: TRBJ1-1; d_gene: NA; len: 13; abundance: NA
CDR3nt: TGCAGCGTTTTTGAGGGGGACAAGCTTTCCTACGAGCAGTACTTC; CDR3aa: CSVFEGDKLSYEQYF; v_gene: TRBV29-1; j_gene: TRBJ2-7; d_gene: NA; len: 15; abundance: many
CDR3nt: TGCAGTGCTAGTTCCGGGGTAGCGGTTAGCACAGATACGCAGTATTTT; CDR3aa: CSASSGVAVSTDTQYF; v_gene: TRBV20-1; j_gene: TRBJ2-3; d_gene: NA; len: 16; abundance: few
CDR3nt: TGCGCCAGCAGCTTGGGGGCGAGCTCCTATAATTCACCCCTCCACTTT; CDR3aa: CASSLGASSYNSPLHF; v_gene: TRBV5-1; j_gene: TRBJ1-6; d_gene: NA; len: 16; abundance: NA
CDR3nt: TGTGCCAGCAGCCCACGGACAGGCAACATTTACGAGCAGTACTTC; CDR3aa: CASSPRTGNIYEQYF; v_gene: TRBV13; j_gene: TRBJ2-7; d_gene: TRBD1; len: 15; abundance: NA
CDR3nt: TGTGCCAGCAGCCAATCCCCCGGGACTAGCTCAGATACGCAGTATTTT; CDR3aa: CASSQSPGTSSDTQYF; v_gene: TRBV4-2; j_gene: TRBJ2-3; d_gene: TRBD2; len: 16; abundance: few
CDR3nt: TGTGCCAGCAGCGATGGGACAGGGGATGGCTACACCTTC; CDR3aa: CASSDGTGDGYTF; v_gene: TRBV7-9; j_gene: TRBJ1-2; d_gene: TRBD1; len: 13; abundance: NA
CDR3nt: TGTGCCAGCAGCAAAGGGGGAGGGGCTGAAGCTTTCTTT; CDR3aa: CASSKGGGAEAFF; v_gene: TRBV21-1; j_gene: TRBJ1-1; d_gene: NA; len: 13; abundance: few
CDR3nt: TGTGCCAGCAGCCTCCGTCTTTTGCGTTACTCCTACAATGAGCAGTACTTC; CDR3aa: CASSLRLLRYSYNEQYF; v_gene: TRBV13; j_gene: TRBJ2-7; d_gene: NA; len: 17; abundance: NA
CDR3nt: TGCGCCAGCAGCCAATTACGATTAGCGGGAGGGAACCACGCTGAGCAGTTCTTC; CDR3aa: CASSQLRLAGGNHAEQFF; v_gene: TRBV4-1; j_gene: TRBJ2-1; d_gene: TRBD2; len: 18; abundance: few
CDR3nt: TGTGCCAGCAGTGAATACCTGGCCGGAGGGTACAATGAGCAGTTCTTC; CDR3aa: CASSEYLAGGYNEQFF; v_gene: TRBV25-1; j_gene: TRBJ2-1; d_gene: NA; len: 16; abundance: few
CDR3nt: TGTGCCAGCAGCCAAGGTTGGGGGCAATACACAGATACGCAGTATTTT; CDR3aa: CASSQGWGQYTDTQYF; v_gene: TRBV4-2; j_gene: TRBJ2-3; d_gene: NA; len: 16; abundance: NA
CDR3nt: TGCAGTGCTAATTCCGGACTAGCGGGATTCAATGAGCAGTTCTTC; CDR3aa: CSANSGLAGFNEQFF; v_gene: TRBV20-1; j_gene: TRBJ2-1; d_gene: TRBD2; len: 15; abundance: few
CDR3nt: TGCAGCGCTAGGGGACAGGGGCGGGCGAGCTATGGCTACACCTTC; CDR3aa: CSARGQGRASYGYTF; v_gene: TRBV29-1; j_gene: TRBJ1-2; d_gene: TRBD1; len: 15; abundance: NA
CDR3nt: TGCGTCAGCCCTTCCCCGCCGACTAGCGGGGGGGACTCCTACAATGAGCAGTTCTTC; CDR3aa: CVSPSPPTSGGDSYNEQFF; v_gene: TRBV5-1; j_gene: TRBJ2-1; d_gene: TRBD2; len: 19; abundance: NA
CDR3nt: TGTGCCAGCAGTTACTCGGTCACCGCCGAGCAGTACTTC; CDR3aa: CASSYSVTAEQYF; v_gene: TRBV6-5; j_gene: TRBJ2-7; d_gene: NA; len: 13; abundance: many
CDR3nt: TGCAGCGTTCAGCCGGGACAAAGCACAGATACGCAGTATTTT; CDR3aa: CSVQPGQSTDTQYF; v_gene: TRBV29-1; j_gene: TRBJ2-3; d_gene: NA; len: 14; abundance: few
CDR3nt: TGTGCCAGCAGGATTGGCGACACCCCCTACGAGCAGTACTTC; CDR3aa: CASRIGDTPYEQYF; v_gene: TRBV28; j_gene: TRBJ2-7; d_gene: NA; len: 14; abundance: NA